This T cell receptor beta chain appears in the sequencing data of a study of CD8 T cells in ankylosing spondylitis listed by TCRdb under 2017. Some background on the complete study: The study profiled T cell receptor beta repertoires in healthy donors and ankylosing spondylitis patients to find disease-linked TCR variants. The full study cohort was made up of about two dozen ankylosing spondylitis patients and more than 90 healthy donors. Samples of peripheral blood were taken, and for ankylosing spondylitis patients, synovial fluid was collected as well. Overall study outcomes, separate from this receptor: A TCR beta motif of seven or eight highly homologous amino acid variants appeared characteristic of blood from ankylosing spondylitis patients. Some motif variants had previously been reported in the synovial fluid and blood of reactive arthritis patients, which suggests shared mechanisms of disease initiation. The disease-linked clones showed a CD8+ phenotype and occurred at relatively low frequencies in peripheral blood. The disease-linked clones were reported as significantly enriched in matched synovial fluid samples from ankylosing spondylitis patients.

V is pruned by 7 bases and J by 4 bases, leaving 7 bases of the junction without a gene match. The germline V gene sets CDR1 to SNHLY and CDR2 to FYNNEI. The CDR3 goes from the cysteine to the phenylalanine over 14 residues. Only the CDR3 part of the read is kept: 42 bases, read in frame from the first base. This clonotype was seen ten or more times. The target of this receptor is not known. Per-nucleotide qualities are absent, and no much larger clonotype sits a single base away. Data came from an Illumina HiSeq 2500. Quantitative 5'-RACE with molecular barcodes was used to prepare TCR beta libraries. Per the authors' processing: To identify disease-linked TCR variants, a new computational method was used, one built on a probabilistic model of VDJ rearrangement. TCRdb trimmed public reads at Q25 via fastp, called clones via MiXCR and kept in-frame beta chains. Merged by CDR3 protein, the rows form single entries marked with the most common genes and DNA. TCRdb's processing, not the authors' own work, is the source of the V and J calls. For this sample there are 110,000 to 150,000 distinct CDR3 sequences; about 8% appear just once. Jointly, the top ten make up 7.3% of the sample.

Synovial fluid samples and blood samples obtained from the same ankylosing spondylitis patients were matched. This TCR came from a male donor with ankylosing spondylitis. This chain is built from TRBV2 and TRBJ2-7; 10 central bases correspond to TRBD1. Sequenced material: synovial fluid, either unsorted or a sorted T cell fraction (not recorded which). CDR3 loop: CASTRDRGSYEQYF. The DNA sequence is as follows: TGTGCCAGCACCAGGGACAGGGGTTCGTACGAGCAGTACTTC.